This T cell receptor (beta chain) was found in a study of T cell changes during pregnancy in multiple sclerosis. This CDR3 comprises 16 residues. From germline, CDR1 is SNHLY and CDR2 FYNNEI. V was clipped by 4 bases and J by 0 bases, with 13 bases between them. Profiling relied on immunoSEQ multiplex PCR, and the TCRdb table lists in-frame clones only, not all of them. There are about 50,000 clones in the sample; roughly 92% occur only once, and 0.39% lies in the top ten. The sample here was CD4+ T cells from peripheral blood mononuclear cells, taken after pregnancy. The rearrangement links TRBV2 to TRBJ2-1; the D is unclear. The sequence came from a female donor with multiple sclerosis, enrolled in a pregnancy study. CDR3 in amino acids: CASSGLTLRSYNEQFF. The CDR3 bases are TGTGCCAGCAGTGGACTCACCTTACGCTCCTACAATGAGCAGTTCTTC.